The present entry profiles one T cell receptor beta chain with its context. No antigen is known for it. Base qualities are not at hand, and no much larger clone is one base apart. This specimen belongs to a study of Siglec-9 on CD8 T cells in melanoma (dated by TCRdb to between 2017 and 2020). Concerning the study at large: Siglec-9 expression on CD8+ T cells and the role of Siglec-9 in regulating T cells in the melanoma tumor microenvironment were investigated in the study. The full study reports these points: According to the reported findings, Siglec-9 marked and regulated a subset of effector memory CD8+ T cells that seemed to build up inside melanoma tumors.

Receptor amplification or capture employed the immunoSEQ multiplex PCR assay. The table was pulled from immuneACCESS by TCRdb, which kept in-frame rearrangements only. Such tables lose some clones; where checked, under half of the loss comes from unresolved V genes, and the rest has no known cause. Counted in this sample were around 39,000 clones; approximately 83% of them appeared once. The top ten hold less than 2% of the sample. V is pruned by 1 base and J by 5 bases, leaving 11 bases of the junction without a gene match. The CDR3 spans 16 residues, from the cysteine through the phenylalanine. Kept here is only the CDR3 DNA, which spans 48 bases and is read in frame from base 1. The germline V gene supplies CDR1 SGHAT and CDR2 FQNNGV.

Sequences were obtained from Siglec-9- CD8+ T cells sorted from blood. According to the study, the label for this sample's cell subset or site signals: CD8 T cells lacking Siglec-9. This chain is built from TRBV11-2 and TRBJ2-7, with 7 central nucleotides matching TRBD1. This TCR was sampled from a human donor in good health. The DNA sequence follows: TGTGCCAGCAGCTTAGGAGTAAGGACAGGTCTTCACGAGCAGTACTTC. Translated, it reads CASSLGVRTGLHEQYF.